The rows below give T cell receptor beta chains drawn from one sample of a study of cytomegalovirus exposure and HLA in healthy donors. The protocol was immunoSEQ multiplex PCR, while the TCRdb copy is restricted to in-frame clones and leaves out a portion. Of more than 95,000 clones in the sample, approximately 80% were seen once. Input material: PBMCs. These receptors were taken from a man in his fifties in good health and CMV-seropositive. CDR3s include the opening cysteine and the closing phenylalanine or tryptophan. Each record gives: CDR3 DNA, CDR3 protein, clone size, D gene, V gene, J gene. The D gene is left open where the match is weak. Not every row has a clone size; where given, it reads once, few, many or a size class.

DNA: TGTGCCAGCAGCGTCCTAGGATCAACCTACAATGAGCAGTTCTTC
CDR3: CASSVLGSTYNEQFF
size: NA
D: NA
V: TRBV9
J: TRBJ2-1

DNA: TGTGCCAGCAGCCGTTACTACGAGCAGTACTTC
CDR3: CASSRYYEQYF
size: NA
D: NA
V: TRBV7-2
J: TRBJ2-7

DNA: TGTGCCAGTAGACCCCAGGGGGCGCGCAATCAGCCCCAGCATTTT
CDR3: CASRPQGARNQPQHF
size: NA
D: TRBD1
V: TRBV19
J: TRBJ1-5

DNA: TGTGCCAGCTCACCGGGAACAGGTGGGAATTCACCCCTCCACTTT
CDR3: CASSPGTGGNSPLHF
size: NA
D: NA
V: TRBV18
J: TRBJ1-6

DNA: TGCGCCAGCGAGGGACAGGGGCCCGCCGAGCAGTACTTC
CDR3: CASEGQGPAEQYF
size: NA
D: TRBD1
V: TRBV10-2
J: TRBJ2-7

DNA: TGCGCCAGCAGCCCATCACACGGAGACAATGAGCAGTTCTTC
CDR3: CASSPSHGDNEQFF
size: few
D: NA
V: TRBV4-1
J: TRBJ2-1

DNA: TGTGCCAGCAGTTCCCCCGGTGCGGGGACCGGGGAGCTGTTTTTT
CDR3: CASSSPGAGTGELFF
size: NA
D: NA
V: TRBV27
J: TRBJ2-2

DNA: TGTGCCAGCAGGAGCGGACAGGTTAGCAATCAGCCCCAGCATTTT
CDR3: CASRSGQVSNQPQHF
size: NA
D: TRBD1
V: TRBV27
J: TRBJ1-5

DNA: TGTGCCAGCAGCGATGGACAGAGTAACTACAATGAGCAGTTCTTC
CDR3: CASSDGQSNYNEQFF
size: NA
D: NA
V: TRBV9
J: TRBJ2-1

DNA: TGTGCCAGCAGTGTACAGGTGTCAAGAAGCGAGCAGTACTTC
CDR3: CASSVQVSRSEQYF
size: NA
D: NA
V: TRBV6-1
J: TRBJ2-7

DNA: TGTGCCAGTAGTATGCTCCCGAGGCCCCAGCATTTT
CDR3: CASSMLPRPQHF
size: NA
D: NA
V: TRBV19
J: TRBJ1-5

DNA: TGCGCCAGCAGCCAAGTACTAGCGGGCCCTAGCACAGATACGCAGTATTTT
CDR3: CASSQVLAGPSTDTQYF
size: NA
D: TRBD2
V: TRBV4-3
J: TRBJ2-3

DNA: TGTGCCAGCAGTGCCAGGGCGCTTCACCGGACTGAAGCTTTCTTT
CDR3: CASSARALHRTEAFF
size: NA
D: NA
V: TRBV6-1
J: TRBJ1-1

DNA: TGTGCCAGCAGCCCCGGACTAGCGGGGGACAATGAGCAGTTCTTC
CDR3: CASSPGLAGDNEQFF
size: NA
D: TRBD2
V: TRBV7-2
J: TRBJ2-1

DNA: TGTGCCAGCAGCTTATCACGGGGGGCCTCCTACGAGCAGTACTTC
CDR3: CASSLSRGASYEQYF
size: NA
D: NA
V: TRBV7-3
J: TRBJ2-7

DNA: TGTGCCAGCAGCCAAGAGGAAGGGGCAACCACTGAAGCTTTCTTT
CDR3: CASSQEEGATTEAFF
size: NA
D: NA
V: TRBV4-2
J: TRBJ1-1

DNA: TGTGCCAGCAGCGTAGGACAGGCCCTTCGAGGTGGCTACACCTTC
CDR3: CASSVGQALRGGYTF
size: NA
D: NA
V: TRBV9
J: TRBJ1-2